This TCR beta chain was sequenced during a study of blood T cells in healthy people across ages. Trimming cost V 6 bases and J 2 bases, with 13 bases left between them. Germline V gene lookup returns CDR1 MNHEY and CDR2 SVGAGI. This CDR3 spans 14 amino acids. Study-wide points: Nothing was known about donor CMV status, and this possibly confounded expanded clonotype changes.

The second PCR ran about 6 to 12 cycles with a sample-barcoded 5' primer and J-beta primers. Each cDNA molecule, via a template-switch adaptor with 12 random nucleotides, was tagged. TCRdb reprocessed the 5' RACE reads via MiXCR and lists one record per CDR3 protein. The sample records roughly 1,800,000 distinct CDR3 sequences, around 48% being singletons. Concerning this clonotype: Antigen: not known.

This chain joins TRBV6-5 and TRBJ1-2, with D unclear. The clonotype was recovered from a woman aged 40 to 50 in good health. The sequencing sample was made of blood. The CDR3 spells CASSRSGGNYGYTF. CDR3 in DNA: TGTGCCAGCAGCCGATCCGGAGGGAACTATGGCTACACCTTC.